The clone carrying this TCR beta chain appeared a single time. Its antigen is undetermined. The assay was immunoSEQ multiplex PCR, and TCRdb's table has in-frame clones only and misses some. The table includes 55,000 to 65,000 clones, 82% detected once. The CDR3 length is 13 residues. Germline CDR1 SGHVS, CDR2 FQNEAQ. The V gene lost 1 base and the J gene lost 7 bases, with 7 bases spanning the gap. The sort gate was single viable CD3+CD4+CD8-CD45RO+ cells for memory CD4+ T cells. Total CD4+ T cells were enriched by CD4 positive selection. The record originates from a study of memory CD4+ T cells and cytomegalovirus serostatus. Study-wide results and caveats: About two fifths of the roughly 160 known CMV-associated TCRbeta sequences appeared in CD4+ memory.

The chain links TRBV7-8 to TRBJ2-2; D not certain. This sequence was found in an adult in good health and CMV-seronegative. Input material: memory CD4+ T cells from blood. CDR3 nucleotide sequence: TGTGCCAGCAGCTTAGGAGAGGTCGGGGAGCTGTTTTTT. As protein: CASSLGEVGELFF.